This TCR beta chain originates from a study of neoadjuvant anti-PD-1 for oral cavity cancer. Looking at the study overall: Patients without progression received a fourth nivolumab dose around day 43, then surgical resection on days 50-56. Whole-study results and caveats: Only a few patients per response group were TCR-analyzed; validation needed.

The table lists this clone with a few counts. Its cognate antigen is unknown. Between the trimmed V and J ends, which lost 4 bases and 3 bases, there was a span of 10 bases. Germline loops: CDR1 MGHDK, CDR2 SYGVNS. This CDR3 has 14 amino acids. These newly diagnosed stage II-IVA oral cavity squamous cell carcinoma patients had no prior systemic or radiation treatment. Here immunoSEQ multiplex PCR was the method, and the copy in TCRdb shows in-frame clones only, minus some. The sample includes around 81,000 clones, about four fifths of them seen just once. The material was PBMCs, obtained before nivolumab (anti-PD-1) treatment. The gene calls are TRBV25-1 and TRBJ1-5, with D possibly matching TRBD1 (5 bases). The receptor was isolated from a person between 35 and 79 years old with oral cavity squamous cell carcinoma. CDR3 in amino acids: CASSGDGANQPQHF. CDR3 nucleotides: TGTGCCAGCAGTGGTGACGGGGCCAATCAGCCCCAGCATTTT. Filled out from reference TRBV25-1 and TRBJ1-5, the complete variable domain reads EADIYQTPRYLVIGTGKKITLECSQTMGHDKMYWYQQDPGMELHLIHYSYGVNSTEKGDLSSESTVSRIRTEHFPLTLESARPSHTSQYLCASSGDGANQPQHFGDGTRLSIL.